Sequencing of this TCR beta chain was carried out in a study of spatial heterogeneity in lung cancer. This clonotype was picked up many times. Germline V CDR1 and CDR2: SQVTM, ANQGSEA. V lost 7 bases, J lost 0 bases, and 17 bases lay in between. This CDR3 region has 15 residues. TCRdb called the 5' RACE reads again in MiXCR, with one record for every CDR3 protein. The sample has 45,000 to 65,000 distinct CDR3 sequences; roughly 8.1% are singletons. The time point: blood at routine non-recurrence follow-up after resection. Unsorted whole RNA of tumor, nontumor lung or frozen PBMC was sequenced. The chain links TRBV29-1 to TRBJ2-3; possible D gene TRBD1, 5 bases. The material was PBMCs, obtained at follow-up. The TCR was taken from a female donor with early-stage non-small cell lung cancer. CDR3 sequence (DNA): TGCAGCGCGTTGATCGCAGGGCGTAGCACAGATACGCAGTATTTT. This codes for CSALIAGRSTDTQYF.